Given below is one T cell receptor (beta chain) in context. Antigen: not known. The data were taken from a study of cytomegalovirus exposure and HLA in healthy donors. Clones were read by immunoSEQ multiplex PCR, and TCRdb kept only the in-frame ones, dropping some. This table has about 280,000 clones, 70% to 90% appearing once. Study outcomes and limitations: Overall, roughly 170 TCR beta chains were annotated as cytomegalovirus-associated.

Germline V gene data show CDR1 as GTSNPN and CDR2 as SVGIG (reference sequence). The CDR3 runs to 14 residues. V was pared by 5 bases and J by 0 bases, with 5 bases of the junction left unmatched. This chain joins TRBV30 and TRBJ2-7, with 9 bases matching TRBD2. The sequencing input was PBMCs. The source of this sequence is a woman under 30 in good health and CMV-seronegative. The CDR3, as DNA: TGTGCCTGGGGGCGGACTAGCGTCTCCTACGAGCAGTACTTC. This translates into CAWGRTSVSYEQYF.